This paragraph covers one T cell receptor (beta chain) sequence. The source of the sample is a study of control samples from healthy donors and cancer patients. Assay: immunoSEQ multiplex PCR; the TCRdb copy retains only in-frame clones and omits some. The data show some 200,000 clones, about nine tenths seen once. Sequenced: blood. The TCR comes from a woman in her twenties or thirties in good health.

The chain's CDR3 is CASSVEAGGPYEQYF. CDR3 DNA: TGTGCCAGCAGCGTAGAGGCGGGAGGGCCTTACGAGCAGTACTTC. The rearrangement joins TRBV9 to TRBJ2-7; 9 nucleotides agree with TRBD2. This CDR3 has 15 amino acids. Germline V gene sequence: CDR1 SGDLS, CDR2 YYNGEE. With 0 bases clipped from V and 4 bases from J, the junction kept 5 bases outside the gene matches.